This is a list of T cell receptor beta chains from one sample in a study of tissue T cells after allogeneic stem cell transplantation. Generated by immunoSEQ multiplex PCR, the TCRdb table keeps only in-frame clones and is missing some. The sample records around 4,000 clones, about 60% being singletons. The sequencing used tissue from the esophagus, collected at autopsy. These receptors came from an older female donor with lung cancer. Both conserved end residues are part of each CDR3. Each record gives: clone size, V gene, D gene, J gene, CDR3 DNA, CDR3 protein. A D gene is named only where the DNA matches it firmly. Clone sizes are given selectively: once, few, many, or a class where the clone is expanded.

abundance: -; v_gene: TRBV11-2; d_gene: TRBD2; j_gene: TRBJ2-3; CDR3nt: TGTGCCAGCAGCCTTCGGACTAGCGGTAGCACAGATACGCAGTATTTT; CDR3aa: CASSLRTSGSTDTQYF
abundance: -; v_gene: TRBV9; d_gene: -; j_gene: TRBJ2-7; CDR3nt: TGTGCCAGCAGCGATGGATTGAAGGGCGAGCAGTACTTC; CDR3aa: CASSDGLKGEQYF
abundance: -; v_gene: TRBV20-1; d_gene: -; j_gene: TRBJ2-3; CDR3nt: TGCAGTGCTAGTTGGGGCGCAGAGGCAGATACGCAGTATTTT; CDR3aa: CSASWGAEADTQYF
abundance: -; v_gene: TRBV6-1; d_gene: -; j_gene: TRBJ1-1; CDR3nt: TGTGCCAGCAGTGAGCCAAGAGCTTTCTTT; CDR3aa: CASSEPRAFF
abundance: -; v_gene: TRBV30; d_gene: -; j_gene: TRBJ1-2; CDR3nt: TGTGCCTGGAGTGTACAAGGAGGCTACACCTTC; CDR3aa: CAWSVQGGYTF
abundance: few; v_gene: TRBV4-2; d_gene: TRBD1; j_gene: TRBJ1-2; CDR3nt: TGTGCCAGCAGCCTAGACAGGGCGGGGGGAGGCTACACCTTC; CDR3aa: CASSLDRAGGGYTF
abundance: -; v_gene: TRBV19; d_gene: TRBD2; j_gene: TRBJ2-1; CDR3nt: TGTGCCAGTACCGCTAGCGGGTCCTACAATGAGCAGTTCTTC; CDR3aa: CASTASGSYNEQFF
abundance: -; v_gene: TRBV7-2; d_gene: -; j_gene: TRBJ2-5; CDR3nt: TGTGCCAGCAGCTTAGCTCTAAACTCGGTGGGGACCCAGTACTTC; CDR3aa: CASSLALNSVGTQYF
abundance: -; v_gene: TRBV5-4; d_gene: TRBD1; j_gene: TRBJ2-7; CDR3nt: TGTGCCAGCAGACGGGACAGGGGGAACTACGAGCAGTACTTC; CDR3aa: CASRRDRGNYEQYF
abundance: -; v_gene: TRBV4-2; d_gene: -; j_gene: TRBJ1-1; CDR3nt: TGTGCCAGCAGCCCGGGCACAGGGTCAACTGAAGCTTTCTTT; CDR3aa: CASSPGTGSTEAFF
abundance: few; v_gene: TRBV6-5; d_gene: TRBD2; j_gene: TRBJ2-1; CDR3nt: TGTGCCAGCAGGCCGGGACTAGCGGACCCCGGTGAGCAGTTCTTC; CDR3aa: CASRPGLADPGEQFF
abundance: large; v_gene: TRBV5-6; d_gene: -; j_gene: TRBJ2-7; CDR3nt: TGTGCCAGCAGCACGACCGCCTACGAGCAGTACTTC; CDR3aa: CASSTTAYEQYF
abundance: -; v_gene: TRBV4-3; d_gene: -; j_gene: TRBJ2-1; CDR3nt: TGCGCCAGCAGCCAAGGAACCACTCGTAGCTCCTACAATGAGCAGTTCTTC; CDR3aa: CASSQGTTRSSYNEQFF
abundance: -; v_gene: TRBV7-7; d_gene: TRBD1; j_gene: TRBJ2-1; CDR3nt: TGTGCCAGCAGCCCCGGTACCGGGACAGGGTCCTACAATGAGCAGTTCTTC; CDR3aa: CASSPGTGTGSYNEQFF
abundance: -; v_gene: TRBV29-1; d_gene: TRBD1; j_gene: TRBJ2-1; CDR3nt: TGCAGCGTTGAAGAGGGTGTCGTACAGGGGTACAATGAGCAGTTCTTC; CDR3aa: CSVEEGVVQGYNEQFF
abundance: once; v_gene: TRBV4-1; d_gene: -; j_gene: TRBJ1-4; CDR3nt: TGCGCCAGCAGCCAACGTACCCTGGGGGATGAAAAACTGTTTTTT; CDR3aa: CASSQRTLGDEKLFF
abundance: few; v_gene: TRBV7-3; d_gene: -; j_gene: TRBJ2-1; CDR3nt: TGTGCCAGCAGTCACTACAAGGCCCCGAGGAATGAGCAGTTCTTC; CDR3aa: CASSHYKAPRNEQFF
abundance: few; v_gene: TRBV18; d_gene: -; j_gene: TRBJ1-1; CDR3nt: TGTGCCAGCTCACCGACAGATAGTACTGAAGCTTTCTTT; CDR3aa: CASSPTDSTEAFF
abundance: -; v_gene: TRBV4-2; d_gene: TRBD2; j_gene: TRBJ2-5; CDR3nt: TGTGCCAGCAGCCAAGGCCCAGCGGGGACTAGCGGGGAAGAGACCCAGTACTTC; CDR3aa: CASSQGPAGTSGEETQYF
abundance: -; v_gene: TRBV11-2; d_gene: TRBD2; j_gene: TRBJ2-7; CDR3nt: TGTGCCAGCAGCTTAGTGGGGACTAGCGGGAGGCCCAGCTCCTACGAGCAGTACTTC; CDR3aa: CASSLVGTSGRPSSYEQYF
abundance: -; v_gene: TRBV3-1/TRBV3-2; d_gene: TRBD2; j_gene: TRBJ2-1; CDR3nt: TGTGCCAGCAGCCAAGGCGCGGGGGGCTTCTACAATGAGCAGTTCTTC; CDR3aa: CASSQGAGGFYNEQFF
abundance: -; v_gene: TRBV6-2/TRBV6-3; d_gene: TRBD1; j_gene: TRBJ2-7; CDR3nt: TGTGCCAGCAGTTATGTGGACAGGGGAAGCGAGCAGTACTTC; CDR3aa: CASSYVDRGSEQYF
abundance: -; v_gene: TRBV11-3; d_gene: -; j_gene: TRBJ2-5; CDR3nt: TGTGCCAGCTATCGGGAGACCCAGTACTTC; CDR3aa: CASYRETQYF
abundance: medium-sized; v_gene: TRBV29-1; d_gene: -; j_gene: TRBJ2-3; CDR3nt: TGCAGCGTTGGGGTGGATAGCAGCACAGATACGCAGTATTTT; CDR3aa: CSVGVDSSTDTQYF
abundance: -; v_gene: TRBV11-2; d_gene: -; j_gene: TRBJ1-4; CDR3nt: TGTGCCAGCAGTATAGGGCAGGGGTGGAATGAAAAACTGTTTTTT; CDR3aa: CASSIGQGWNEKLFF
abundance: -; v_gene: TRBV5-1; d_gene: -; j_gene: TRBJ1-3; CDR3nt: TGCGCCAGCAGCTTGGTCGGGTTCTCTGGAAACACCATATATTTT; CDR3aa: CASSLVGFSGNTIYF
abundance: -; v_gene: TRBV29-1; d_gene: TRBD2; j_gene: TRBJ2-7; CDR3nt: TGCAGCGTCGACGTTGGGGGAGGGTTGGACGAGCAGTACTTC; CDR3aa: CSVDVGGGLDEQYF
abundance: few; v_gene: TRBV5-1; d_gene: -; j_gene: TRBJ2-5; CDR3nt: TGCGCCAGCAAGCCGGGACCTAGCCAAGAGACCCAGTACTTC; CDR3aa: CASKPGPSQETQYF
abundance: few; v_gene: TRBV19; d_gene: TRBD1; j_gene: TRBJ1-1; CDR3nt: TGTGCCACCGATTCCGGGACAGGGCTGTCTGAAGCTTTCTTT; CDR3aa: CATDSGTGLSEAFF
abundance: -; v_gene: TRBV4-2; d_gene: -; j_gene: TRBJ1-1; CDR3nt: TGTGCCAGCAGCCAAGAAGGGGGGAACACTGAAGCTTTCTTT; CDR3aa: CASSQEGGNTEAFF
abundance: few; v_gene: TRBV11-2; d_gene: -; j_gene: TRBJ2-1; CDR3nt: TGTGCCAGCAGCGCCAGGACTGGCGGAGGGGGCAATGAGCAGTTCTTC; CDR3aa: CASSARTGGGGNEQFF
abundance: -; v_gene: TRBV6-2/TRBV6-3; d_gene: -; j_gene: TRBJ1-5; CDR3nt: TGTGCCAGCAGCGACAGCGGCGGGAATCAGCCCCAGCATTTT; CDR3aa: CASSDSGGNQPQHF
abundance: -; v_gene: TRBV3-1/TRBV3-2; d_gene: -; j_gene: TRBJ1-2; CDR3nt: TGTGCCAGCAGCCATTTGGGCCTTGGCTACACCTTC; CDR3aa: CASSHLGLGYTF
abundance: -; v_gene: TRBV18; d_gene: -; j_gene: TRBJ2-1; CDR3nt: TGTGCCAGCTCACCTAGAAGGAAGGTTAGCGATGAGCAGTTCTTC; CDR3aa: CASSPRRKVSDEQFF
abundance: -; v_gene: TRBV7-4; d_gene: TRBD1; j_gene: TRBJ1-5; CDR3nt: TGTGCCAGCAGCCAGGGGGGACAGGACGCTTATCAGCCCCAGCATTTT; CDR3aa: CASSQGGQDAYQPQHF